A single sample gave rise to the 20 T cell receptor beta chains below, sequenced in a study of glioma-infiltrating T cells. Amplification of TCR alpha and beta CDR3 regions from RNA used iRepertoire nested multiplex PCR. TCRdb recomputed calls from the multiplex PCR reads with MiXCR, one row per CDR3 protein. The data hold 300,000 to 450,000 distinct CDR3 sequences, with 41% observed a single time. Sequencing was done on a sample of glioma tissue, nonneoplastic brain tissue, or PBMCs (not recorded which). Source of these receptors: a human donor with low-grade glioma or glioblastoma, undergoing nonglioma brain surgery, or in good health (not recorded which).

The chain links TRBV7-2 to TRBJ1-1; the D is unclear. This CDR3 is 13 amino acids long. Trimming removed 2 bases from V and 8 bases from J, with 12 bases in between. The germline V gene encodes CDR1 SGHTA and CDR2 FQGNSA. CDR3 nucleotides: TGTGCCAGCAGCTTAAGAATGGAGACCGAAGCTTTCTTT. Translating gives CASSLRMETEAFF.

A word on this clonotype: One base away lies a much larger clone, so this may be a sequencing read error. This rearrangement joins TRBV6-1 to TRBJ1-1; D is unclear. The CDR3 is 13 amino acids. Per the germline V gene, CDR1 is MNHNS and CDR2 is SASEGT. CDR3 sequence (DNA): TGTGCCAGCACCAACCCCAAGAACACTGAAGCTCTCTTT. It translates to CASTNPKNTEALF.

The chain uses TRBV24-1 and TRBJ2-1, with D uncertain. CDR1 and CDR2 from the germline V gene are KGHDR and SFDVKD. This CDR3 spans 13 amino acids. V was cut by 5 bases and J by 4 bases, with 8 bases left in between. CDR3 nucleotide sequence: TGTGCCACCAGTGGGTACTCTTACAATGAGCAGTTCTTC. Its translation: CATSGYSYNEQFF.

The J gene is TRBJ2-3, the V gene TRBV28, with 11 bases matching TRBD2. Unmatched junction bases numbered 6, after V lost 6 bases and J lost 7 bases. Germline lookup yields CDR1 MDHEN and CDR2 SYDVKM. The CDR3 runs 14 residues. The CDR3 nucleotides are TGTGCCAGCAGCCTTGGGACTAGCGGACATACGCAGTATTTT. As protein: CASSLGTSGHTQYF.

A note on this clonotype: One base away lies a much larger clone, so this may be a sequencing read error. The chain is built from TRBV2 and TRBJ2-1; 10 positions agree with TRBD2. CDR3 length: 15 residues. CDR1 is SNHLY, CDR2 FYNNEI, per germline. The CDR3 DNA reads as TGTGCCAGCAGTTTAGGATTAGCGGGAGGCAATGAGCAGTCCTTC. It translates to CASSLGLAGGNEQSF.

The V gene is TRBV29-1, the J gene TRBJ1-2; D is possibly TRBD1 (6 bases). The CDR3 totals 11 residues. Germline V CDR1 and CDR2: SQVTM, ANQGSEA. Trimming took 7 bases from V and 4 from J, leaving 10 bases between them. In DNA, the CDR3 is TGCAGCGGAGGGGGATCCTATGGCTACACCTTC. Translation gives CSGGGSYGYTF.

A note on this clonotype: A much larger clone sits a single nucleotide away, making a read error possible. The chain joins TRBV6-1 to TRBJ1-5; D is ambiguous. This CDR3 comprises 16 residues. Trimming removed 5 bases at V and 0 bases at J, with 14 bases between. Germline V gives CDR1 MNHNS, CDR2 SASEGT. Written as DNA, the CDR3 is TGTGCCAGCAGTAGCCCGGCAGCCTATAGCAATCAGCCCCAGCATTTT. Residues: CASSSPAAYSNQPQHF.

On this clonotype: This may come from a read error, since a much larger clone is one base off. The chain recombines TRBV27 with TRBJ1-2; D ambiguous. The germline gives CDR1 MNHEY, CDR2 SMNVEV (reference sequence). This CDR3 is built from 14 residues. Trimming cost V 7 bases and J 6 bases, with 18 bases left between them. CDR3: CASTNHSGSNGYTF. CDR3 nucleotides: TGTGCCAGCACAAACCATTCGGGGAGCAATGGCTACACCTTC.

Details on this clonotype: A single base separates this from a much larger clone, so it may be a read error. The chain is built from TRBV6-1 and TRBJ2-7; no reliable D call. The CDR3 length is 15 residues. With 3 bases removed from V and 1 base from J, the gap between germline ends came to 13 bases. CDR1 is MNHNS, CDR2 SASEGT, per germline. The CDR3 loop reads CASSENVGCSYEQYF. The CDR3 nucleotides are TGTGCCAGCAGTGAGAATGTTGGGTGTTCCTACGAGCAGTACTTC.

The chain recombines TRBV7-9 with TRBJ2-3; possibly TRBD2 for D (6 bases). Germline CDR1 SEHNR, CDR2 FQNEAQ (reference sequence). The CDR3 has 16 residues. The V end lost 6 bases, the J end lost 2 bases, and 18 bases lay between the germline ends. The chain's CDR3 is CASRNNWASDTDTQYF. CDR3 nucleotides: TGTGCCAGCAGGAATAATTGGGCTAGCGACACAGATACGCAGTATTTT.

This chain links TRBV11-2 with TRBJ1-4; the match to TRBD1 covers 9 bases. The CDR3 extends over 14 amino acids. Germline CDR1 and CDR2: SGHAT and FQNNGV. Trimming cost V 5 bases and J 6 bases; bases outside gene matches: 4. CDR3 coding DNA: TGTGCCAGCAGCCGGGACAGGGTTTATGAAAAACTGTTTTTT. Protein: CASSRDRVYEKLFF.

Regarding this clonotype: A much bigger clone sits one base away, suggesting this may be a read error. The V and J genes are TRBV2 and TRBJ1-1; D is perhaps TRBD1 (6 bases). With 7 bases removed from V and 8 bases from J, the gap between germline ends came to 20 bases. Germline lookup yields CDR1 SNHLY and CDR2 FYNNEI. The CDR3 runs 14 residues. CDR3 loop: CASNQGLGIIEAFF. The CDR3 DNA sequence: TGTGCCAGCAACCAGGGGCTGGGGATCATAGAAGCTTTCTTT. The whole variable domain, remainder taken from reference TRBV2 and TRBJ1-1, is EPEVTQTPSHQVTQMGQEVILRCVPISNHLYFYWYRQILGQKVEFLVSFYNNEISEKSEIFDDQFSVERPDGSNFTLKIRSTKLEDSAMYFCASNQGLGIIEAFFGQGTRLTVV.

For the CDR3, the DNA is TGTGCCACCAGTGATACCCCAGGGTTTCCACACAATGAGCAGTTCTTC. It translates to CATSDTPGFPHNEQFF. The chain carries TRBV24-1 and TRBJ2-1; D may be TRBD1 (5 bases). Trimming pared 3 bases from V and 5 bases from J, leaving 16 bases between. Looked up from germline, CDR1 is KGHDR and CDR2 is SFDVKD. This CDR3 has 16 residues.

The chain has TRBV29-1 and TRBJ2-7; 7 bases align to TRBD1. V lost 7 bases and J lost 3; bases outside the gene matches: 9. This CDR3 has 13 amino acids. Germline CDR1 reads SQVTM; CDR2 reads ANQGSEA. The CDR3 spells CSAVGTDNYEQYF. The CDR3 nucleotides are TGCAGCGCCGTCGGGACAGATAACTACGAGCAGTACTTC.

The table lists this clonotype with a few counts. The V call is TRBV28, the J call TRBJ2-1; 13 bases map to TRBD2. The germline V gene encodes CDR1 MDHEN and CDR2 SYDVKM. V gave up 4 bases and J gave up 10 bases; unmatched junction bases: 10. The CDR3 is made up of 16 amino acids. The CDR3 sequence is CASSSITSGRGEEQFF. CDR3 DNA sequence: TGTGCCAGCAGTTCCATAACTAGCGGGAGGGGTGAGGAGCAGTTCTTC.

The DNA for the CDR3 is TGTGCCAGCAGTTACTGGGGACTAGCGGGAGGACGAAGTAATGAGCAGTTCTTC. Translating it yields CASSYWGLAGGRSNEQFF. The chain has TRBV6-2 or TRBV6-3 and TRBJ2-1, with 15 bases aligning to TRBD2. Germline CDR1 MNHEY, CDR2 SVGEGT. The CDR3 loop spans 18 amino acids. The ends lost 1 base at V and 7 bases at J; junction bases unmatched: 8.

In this sample, this clonotype turned up a few times. The gene calls are TRBV28 and TRBJ2-3, with D uncertain. CDR3 length: 14 amino acids. Germline V gene lookup returns CDR1 MDHEN and CDR2 SYDVKM. Trimming cost V 5 bases and J 6 bases, with 15 bases left between them. The CDR3 nucleotides are TGTGCCAGCAGTCTCGACCCTAGTGCGGATACGCAGTATTTT. Its protein is CASSLDPSADTQYF.

In this sample, this clonotype turned up a few times. This chain connects TRBV2 to TRBJ2-1; no definite D call. The V gene's germline CDR1 is SNHLY and CDR2 FYNNEI. Between the trimmed V and J ends, which lost 3 bases and 12 bases, there was a span of 12 bases. This CDR3 spans 12 amino acids. CDR3 coding DNA: TGTGCCAGCAGTGAGGCAACTATAGGGCAGTTCTTC. Its translation is CASSEATIGQFF.

This clonotype was observed many times. The CDR3 DNA reads as TGTGCCAGCAGTAGAGAATCGAGCAATCAGCCCCAGCATTTT. Its protein is CASSRESSNQPQHF. This sequence joins TRBV27 and TRBJ1-5; the D is unclear. Germline loops: CDR1 MNHEY, CDR2 SMNVEV (reference sequence). The CDR3 covers 14 residues. V gave up 5 bases and J gave up 1 base, with 9 bases separating them.

Many counts were recorded for this clonotype. The chain carries TRBV27 and TRBJ2-3, with 9 bases aligning to TRBD2. V trimming: 8 bases; J trimming: 2 bases; junction bases outside the gene matches: 5. Germline V gene lookup returns CDR1 MNHEY and CDR2 SMNVEV (reference sequence). CDR3 size: 14 residues. DNA for the CDR3: TGTGCCAGCTCGGGGACTAGCTTCACAGATACGCAGTATTTT. It encodes CASSGTSFTDTQYF.